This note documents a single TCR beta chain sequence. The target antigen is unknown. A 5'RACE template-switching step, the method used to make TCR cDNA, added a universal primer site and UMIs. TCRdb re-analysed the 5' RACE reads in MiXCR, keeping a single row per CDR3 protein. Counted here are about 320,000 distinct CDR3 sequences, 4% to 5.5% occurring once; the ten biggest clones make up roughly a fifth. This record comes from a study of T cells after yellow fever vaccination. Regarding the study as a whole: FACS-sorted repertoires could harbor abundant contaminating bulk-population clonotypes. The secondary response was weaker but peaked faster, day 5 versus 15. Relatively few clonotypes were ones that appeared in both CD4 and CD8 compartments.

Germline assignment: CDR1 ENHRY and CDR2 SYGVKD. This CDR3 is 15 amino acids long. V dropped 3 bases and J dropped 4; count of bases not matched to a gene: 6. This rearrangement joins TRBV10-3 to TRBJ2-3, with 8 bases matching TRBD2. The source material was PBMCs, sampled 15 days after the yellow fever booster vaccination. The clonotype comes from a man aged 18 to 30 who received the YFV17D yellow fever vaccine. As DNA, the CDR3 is TGTGCCATCAGTGAATCGGGGGGGCTTTCAGATACGCAGTATTTT. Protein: CAISESGGLSDTQYF.